This TCR beta chain was found in a study of blood T cell repertoires in COVID-19. Repertoires were generated with immunoSEQ multiplex PCR, while TCRdb's copy carries only in-frame clones and drops some. The sample comprises 260,000 or so clones, around 83% of which are singletons, and 5% to 6% rests with the top ten. Germline V lookup: CDR1 LNHDA, CDR2 SQIVND (reference sequence). This CDR3 contains 15 residues. Losses at the gene ends were 5 bases for V and 3 bases for J; bases not matched to a gene: 5. The chain employs TRBV19 and TRBJ2-1; 9 bases are shared with TRBD2. Sequenced input: peripheral blood. The clonotype was recovered from a man older than 75 with acute or convalescent COVID-19. The CDR3 coding sequence is TGTGCCAGTAGTCATAGCGGGAGCCTCTACAATGAGCAGTTCTTC. This translates into CASSHSGSLYNEQFF.